A single sample gave rise to the 6 T cell receptor beta chains below, sequenced in a study of shared clonotypes between healthy human individuals. Sequencing used immunoSEQ multiplex PCR; TCRdb keeps in-frame clones, though not all of them. The sample lists about 1.5 million clones; 96% were seen once. The sample consisted of naive CD4+ T cells sorted from blood. Subset described: CD45RA+ positively selected. The receptor set was obtained from a young man in good health.

The gene calls are TRBV5-4 and TRBJ2-2, with unresolved D. The CDR3 length is 17 residues. Trimming removed 3 bases at V and 0 bases at J, with 15 bases between. CDR1 is SGHNT, CDR2 YYREEE, per germline (reference sequence). CDR3 sequence reads: CASSSIEAAANTGELFF. In DNA, the CDR3 is TGTGCCAGCAGCTCCATAGAGGCGGCGGCGAACACCGGGGAGCTGTTTTTT.

This chain joins TRBV7-9 and TRBJ2-7; 10 nucleotides match TRBD2. CDR1 SEHNR and CDR2 FQNEAQ come from the germline V gene (reference sequence). The CDR3 is made up of 16 amino acids. The V and J ends lost 5 bases and 1 base, in that order; junction bases with no gene match: 8. The CDR3: CASSPRLAGLSYEQYF. CDR3 bases: TGTGCCAGCAGCCCCCGACTAGCGGGCCTTTCCTACGAGCAGTACTTC. Full variable domain (outside the CDR3, taken from reference TRBV7-9 and TRBJ2-7): DTGVSQNPRHKITKRGQNVTFRCDPISEHNRLYWYRQTLGQGPEFLTYFQNEAQLEKSRLLSDRFSAERPKGSFSTLEIQRTEQGDSAMYLCASSPRLAGLSYEQYFGPGTRLTVT.

The V and J genes are TRBV5-1 and TRBJ2-1; D may correspond to TRBD1 or TRBD2 (5 bases each). Trimming left V 4 bases short and J 6 bases short, with 20 bases between. The germline V gene has CDR1 SGHRS and CDR2 YFSETQ. The CDR3 contains 16 residues. DNA for the CDR3: TGCGCCAGCAGCAACACTCAGGGACCGCAACGCAATGAGCAGTTCTTC. This translates into CASSNTQGPQRNEQFF.

The chain recombines TRBV7-8 with TRBJ2-1; 10 positions agree with TRBD2. Germline assignment: CDR1 SGHVS and CDR2 FQNEAQ. V was clipped by 1 base and J by 3 bases; unmatched bases: 3. The CDR3 sequence is 16 residues long. The CDR3 loop reads CASSLGVAGGYNEQFF. CDR3 nucleotides: TGTGCCAGCAGCTTAGGCGTAGCGGGAGGCTACAATGAGCAGTTCTTC.

V usage is TRBV19 and J usage is TRBJ2-1; D is unclear. The CDR3 sequence is 15 residues long. Germline CDR1 reads LNHDA; CDR2 reads SQIVND (reference sequence). V gave up 7 bases and J gave up 0 bases, with 13 bases separating them. The CDR3, as DNA: TGTGCCAGTAAGCCCGGATTACGCTCCTACAATGAGCAGTTCTTC. This sequence encodes CASKPGLRSYNEQFF.

V and J are TRBV29-1 and TRBJ2-3, with 12 bases that match TRBD2. The CDR3 has 13 amino acids. The germline gives CDR1 SQVTM, CDR2 ANQGSEA. V dropped 7 bases and J dropped 10; count of bases not matched to a gene: 9. CDR3 DNA sequence: TGCAGCGGACAACTAGCGGGAGGAGTGTCGCAGTATTTT. Translating it yields CSGQLAGGVSQYF.